This T cell receptor beta chain stems from a study of blood T cell repertoires in COVID-19 (dated by TCRdb to the early 2020s). With respect to the entire study: Collaborator samples came from the United States, Italy and Spain and covered acute and convalescent phases of COVID-19. The material from the prospective study consisted of cDNA or gDNA derived from T cells, B-cell-depleted T cells, or PBMCs. Subjects who had been exposed to COVID-19, were actively infected with it, or had recovered from it provided the deeply sampled blood TCRbeta repertoires that made up the dataset. The repertoires were released in a freely available public database intended as a resource for research on the immune response to SARS-CoV-2. The samples were drawn from two sources: the first 160 participants of the ongoing ImmuneRACE study, and fewer than 1,500 subjects contributed by 6 global collaborators. Nearly every sample came with metadata listing a de-identified subject ID, COVID-19 status, age in years and sex. Where available, HLA class I and class II types were taken from metadata supplied by the sample provider and were not determined by assay-based typing. What the authors observed across the whole study: The amount of clinical and demographic metadata varied by source and participant and was provided uncurated.

The collaborating institutions used their own protocols to collect whole blood in K2EDTA tubes. For TCRbeta analysis, collaborator samples were shipped as frozen whole blood, as isolated PBMCs, or as DNA extracted from either sample type. TCRbeta CDR3 regions were amplified from genomic DNA using the immunoSEQ Assay, a bias-controlled multiplex PCR. Per the source publication's procedure: The number of nucleated cells in each sample was estimated from the amplification of reference gene primers within the assay. To quantify the absolute abundance of each unique TCRbeta CDR3 rearrangement, sequence reads were collapsed and filtered. For each sample, productive Simpson clonality was calculated by taking the square root of Simpson's diversity index across productive rearrangements. TCRdb provides this immuneACCESS table in a form limited to in-frame rearrangements. Some clones are lacking; in checked studies, under half of them reflect an unresolved V gene, and why the rest are absent is not known. V, J and clone size were drawn from that table, and D and trimming were deduced from the DNA. The sample contains 70,000 or so clones, about 80% of them found a single time. The ten largest clonotypes hold under 40% of the sample.

On this clone itself: There is no known antigen for this receptor. The input lacks base qualities; no much larger clone sits a single base away.

Taken from the germline V gene, the CDR1 and CDR2 loops are SGHAT and FQNNGV. Between the V and J ends, shortened by 2 bases and 4 bases respectively, the junction contains 15 bases. The CDR3 measures 17 amino acids from cysteine to phenylalanine. Of all the DNA, just the CDR3 is kept, 51 bases in frame from base 1. The clonotype comes from a woman in her seventies with acute or convalescent COVID-19. Recombination linked TRBV11-2 to TRBJ2-6; the D segment could be TRBD1, given 6 matching bases. Sequencing was done on a sample of peripheral blood. Here the CDR3 is given as CASSLNQGKTGANVLTF. Read as DNA, the sequence is TGTGCCAGCAGCTTAAACCAGGGGAAGACCGGGGCCAACGTCCTGACTTTC.